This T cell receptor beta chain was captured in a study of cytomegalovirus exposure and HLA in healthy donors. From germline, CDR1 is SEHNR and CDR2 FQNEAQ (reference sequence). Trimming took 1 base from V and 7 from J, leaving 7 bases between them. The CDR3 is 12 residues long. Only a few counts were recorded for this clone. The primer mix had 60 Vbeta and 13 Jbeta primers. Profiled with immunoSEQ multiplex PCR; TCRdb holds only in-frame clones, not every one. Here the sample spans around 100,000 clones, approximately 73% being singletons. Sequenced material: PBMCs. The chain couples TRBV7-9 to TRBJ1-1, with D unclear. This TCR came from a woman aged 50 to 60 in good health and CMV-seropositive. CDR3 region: CASSLGSGEAFF. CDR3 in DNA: TGTGCCAGCAGCTTAGGGTCGGGTGAAGCTTTCTTT.